This is a list of T cell receptor beta chains from one sample in a study of T cell repertoires in cytomegalovirus infection. Antigens for these TCRs are unknown. TCRdb processed the reads anew with MiXCR; each CDR3 protein has one entry. The sample shows approximately 990,000 distinct CDR3 sequences, around 30% of them seen only once. Source: cultured CD8+ T cells from PBMCs, taken from culture after CMV antigen stimulation. The receptors stem from a human donor in good health (CMV status not recorded). Some clones in this sample may be carry-over from other donors' samples. CDR3s include the opening cysteine and the closing phenylalanine or tryptophan. The D gene is left open where the match is weak. Clone sizes are given selectively: once, few, many, or a class where the clone is expanded.

V gene	clone size	D gene	J gene	CDR3 DNA	CDR3 protein
TRBV11-3	NA	NA	TRBJ2-2	TGTGCCAGCAGCTACCGGGACGACGACACCGGGGAGCTGTTTTTT	CASSYRDDDTGELFF
TRBV2	NA	NA	TRBJ2-3	TGTGCCAGCAGAGTAACTATCGGGGGAGATACTAGCACAGATACGCAGTATTTT	CASRVTIGGDTSTDTQYF
TRBV6-2/TRBV6-3	NA	NA	TRBJ2-1	TGTGCCAGCAGTTACTCTCCTCACAGGCTTTCCTACAATGAGCAGTTCTTC	CASSYSPHRLSYNEQFF
TRBV27	few	NA	TRBJ2-3	TGTGCCAGCAGTTTTCGGTCACGGCCTACAGATACGCAGTATTTT	CASSFRSRPTDTQYF
TRBV19	NA	NA	TRBJ1-1	TGTGCCAGTAGTATGCTACATGAAGCTTTCTTT	CASSMLHEAFF
TRBV27	NA	NA	TRBJ2-1	TGTGCCAGCAGTTTTTACAGGGCTGATGAGCAGTTCTTC	CASSFYRADEQFF
TRBV19	NA	NA	TRBJ2-2	TGTGCCAGTAGTATAGCCCCGTGGGAAGGCGCCGGGGAGCTGTTTTTT	CASSIAPWEGAGELFF
TRBV28	few	NA	TRBJ1-4	TGTGCCAGCAGTTTTGGAGATACAGGCCTTAATGAAAAACTGTTTTTT	CASSFGDTGLNEKLFF
TRBV12-5	few	TRBD2	TRBJ2-3	TGTGCTAGTGGGACGGGAGCGGGGGGGATCACAGATACGCAGTATTTT	CASGTGAGGITDTQYF
TRBV6-8	few	TRBD1	TRBJ2-1	TGTGCCAGCAGTTACATAGGACAGGGTTACGATGAGCAGTTCTTC	CASSYIGQGYDEQFF
TRBV12-3/TRBV12-4	many	NA	TRBJ2-5	TGTGCCAGCAGTTTAGAGGGTGTGACCCAGTACTTC	CASSLEGVTQYF
TRBV18	NA	TRBD1	TRBJ1-2	TGTGCCAGCTCACCACCGGGAACAGGGGAGGAGGCCTCTTATGGCTACACCTTC	CASSPPGTGEEASYGYTF
TRBV6-6	NA	TRBD1	TRBJ2-2	TGTGCCATTCGAGGACAGGAGAACACCGGGGAGCTGTTTTTT	CAIRGQENTGELFF
TRBV6-8	NA	TRBD1	TRBJ1-2	TGTGCCAGCAGACCCTTACAGGGGGCGTCACGCTATGGCTACACCTTC	CASRPLQGASRYGYTF
TRBV29-1	NA	NA	TRBJ2-5	TGCAGCGTTGAAGGCACGGAGCGTCATATCCAAGAGACCCAGTACTTC	CSVEGTERHIQETQYF
TRBV11-2	NA	NA	TRBJ2-2	TGTGCCAGCAGCCCGGTGCTGCCCGGGGAGCTGTTTTTT	CASSPVLPGELFF
TRBV7-2	many	NA	TRBJ1-3	TGTGCCAGCAGCTTAGAAAGTACCAATGGAAACACCATATATTTT	CASSLESTNGNTIYF
TRBV15	NA	NA	TRBJ1-2	TGTGCCACCAGCACCCTGGACGGGGGCTGGGGCTATGGCTACACCTTC	CATSTLDGGWGYGYTF
TRBV20-1	few	NA	TRBJ2-1	TGCAGTGCTAGATCTCGGGAGACAGGTGCCTACAATGAGCAGTTCTTC	CSARSRETGAYNEQFF
TRBV13	few	TRBD1	TRBJ2-5	TGTGCCAGCAGCTCGCGACAGGGGGAATTCCAAGAGACCCAGTACTTC	CASSSRQGEFQETQYF
TRBV7-2	few	NA	TRBJ1-5	TGTGCCAGCAGCTATTCAGGGGAGGTTCAGCCCCAGCATTTT	CASSYSGEVQPQHF
TRBV10-3	NA	NA	TRBJ1-5	TGTGCCATCAGTGAGTCTTTTAATCAGCCCCAGCATTTT	CAISESFNQPQHF
TRBV19	NA	NA	TRBJ2-1	TGTACCAGTAGTACAGGGAACTCCTACAATGAGCAGTTCTTC	CTSSTGNSYNEQFF
TRBV6-8	NA	NA	TRBJ1-2	TGTGCCAGCAGTTACCCGGGGTCCGGGCAAAATAGGACCTTC	CASSYPGSGQNRTF
TRBV18	NA	NA	TRBJ2-6	TGTGCCAGCTCACCTCTCGAGGGGGCTGGGGCCAACGTCCTGACTTTC	CASSPLEGAGANVLTF
TRBV7-6	NA	NA	TRBJ2-2	TGTGCCAGCAGCCCAAGGGGTAGGACCGGGGAGCTGTTTTTT	CASSPRGRTGELFF
TRBV4-1	NA	NA	TRBJ1-1	TGCGCCAGCAGCCAAGACTCTATGGTGAACACTGAAGCTTTCTTT	CASSQDSMVNTEAFF
TRBV6-6	NA	NA	TRBJ1-2	TGTGCCACACCCGGGACGGGGCTAAACGGCTACACCTTC	CATPGTGLNGYTF
TRBV12-3/TRBV12-4	NA	TRBD1	TRBJ2-2	TGTGCCAGCAGTTTTGGGACAGGGGCTTCCGGGGAGCTGTTTTTT	CASSFGTGASGELFF
TRBV27	NA	TRBD1	TRBJ2-1	TGTGCCCTTGGACAGGGCCCCTACAATGAGCAGTTCTTC	CALGQGPYNEQFF
TRBV27	few	NA	TRBJ1-2	TGTGCCAGCAGTTTATCTGTCCTCAATGGCTACACCTTC	CASSLSVLNGYTF
TRBV6-1	NA	NA	TRBJ1-3	TGTGCCAGCAGTGAATGGGGGGGATCTGGAAACACCATATATTTT	CASSEWGGSGNTIYF
TRBV6-5	few	NA	TRBJ1-5	TGTGCCAGCAGTAAAAGCTATAGCAATCAGCCCCAGCATTTT	CASSKSYSNQPQHF
TRBV7-9	NA	NA	TRBJ2-1	TGTGCCAGCAGTCAGGACGGGGATAGCTCCTACAATGAGCAGTTCTTC	CASSQDGDSSYNEQFF
TRBV7-9	few	NA	TRBJ2-5	TGTGCCAGCAGCTTATCCCAGGGGGGGCATGGAGAGACCCAGTACTTC	CASSLSQGGHGETQYF
TRBV2	NA	TRBD1	TRBJ2-2	TGTGCCAGCAGTTCCCGGGACAGTTCCACCGGGGAGCTGTTTTTT	CASSSRDSSTGELFF
TRBV7-9	NA	TRBD2	TRBJ2-1	TGTGCCAGCAGCCCTCGGACTAGCTCCTACAATGAGCAGTTCTTC	CASSPRTSSYNEQFF
TRBV5-1	NA	NA	TRBJ2-1	TGCGCCAGCAAGGAGCCGTTTAGCTCCTACAATGAGCAGTTCTTC	CASKEPFSSYNEQFF
TRBV6-1	few	NA	TRBJ2-3	TGTGCCAGCAGTGAAGAGTGGGGGCGTGGAACAGATACGCAGTATTTT	CASSEEWGRGTDTQYF
TRBV7-9	few	TRBD2	TRBJ2-3	TGTGCCAGCAGCTTAACTAGCGGGGCCCCTGACACAGATACGCAGTATTTT	CASSLTSGAPDTDTQYF
TRBV5-8	few	NA	TRBJ1-1	TGTGCCAGCAGCTTGGACGTGGAGGTAGAGGACACTGAAGCTTTCTTT	CASSLDVEVEDTEAFF
TRBV25-1	NA	NA	TRBJ2-5	TGTGCCAGCGCTCATCAGGGAGAGACCCAGTACTTC	CASAHQGETQYF
TRBV6-2/TRBV6-3	few	TRBD2	TRBJ2-1	TGTGCCAGCAGTTACCAACGCGGGGGGTACAATGAGCAGTTCTTC	CASSYQRGGYNEQFF
TRBV9	few	NA	TRBJ2-1	TGTGCCAGCAGCGTAGAGGACCGGTACAATGAGCAGTTCTTC	CASSVEDRYNEQFF
TRBV7-3	NA	NA	TRBJ2-3	TGTGCCAGCAGCTTAATCGGGGGGCAAAGCACAGATACGCAGTATTTT	CASSLIGGQSTDTQYF
TRBV28	few	TRBD2	TRBJ2-1	TGTGCCAGCAGCCGCCGACTAGCGGGGGGCTTCTACAATGAGCAGTTCTTC	CASSRRLAGGFYNEQFF
TRBV9	NA	TRBD1	TRBJ2-1	TGTGCCAGCAGCGTTGGGGCGGGACAGGGGGGGTACAATGAGCAGTTCTTC	CASSVGAGQGGYNEQFF
TRBV28	NA	TRBD1	TRBJ1-5	TGTGCCAGCAGTTTTAGAGGGACAGGGGGTTGGGGCAATCAGCCCCAGCATTTT	CASSFRGTGGWGNQPQHF
TRBV4-1	few	NA	TRBJ2-1	TGCGCCAGCAGTCCAATTGGGGGCGCTGAGCAGTTCTTC	CASSPIGGAEQFF
TRBV10-3	once	NA	TRBJ2-7	TGTGCCATCAGTGTGGAGAGGGGCGAGCAGTACTTC	CAISVERGEQYF